The rows below give T cell receptor beta chains drawn from one sample of a study of blood T cell repertoires in COVID-19. The table came from immunoSEQ multiplex PCR; TCRdb's copy has only in-frame clones and leaves some out. The sample has about 270,000 clones, roughly 88% seen once. The specimen was peripheral blood. These receptors were collected from a woman older than 75 with COVID-19, enrolled during active disease. Both conserved end residues are part of each CDR3. The order of the fields is V gene, clone size, CDR3 protein. Where a row states a size, it is once, few, many or the class of an expanded clone; other rows omit it.

v_call: TRBV7-9
clone_size: many
cdr3_aa: CASSSRDMEAFF

v_call: TRBV9
clone_size: -
cdr3_aa: CASSFSSAGVQETQYF

v_call: TRBV3-1/TRBV3-2
clone_size: -
cdr3_aa: CASSQAGTLYYGYTF

v_call: TRBV10-3
clone_size: few
cdr3_aa: CAISNGQGSAEQYF

v_call: TRBV18
clone_size: -
cdr3_aa: CASSPRGTGEEAQHF

v_call: TRBV5-1
clone_size: -
cdr3_aa: CASSVGGSGKTQYF

v_call: TRBV19
clone_size: -
cdr3_aa: CASSRDSLSGNTIYF

v_call: TRBV3-1/TRBV3-2
clone_size: few
cdr3_aa: CASSQVGVTYGYTF

v_call: TRBV25-1
clone_size: -
cdr3_aa: CASSVSGRAQYF

v_call: TRBV2
clone_size: -
cdr3_aa: CASSEARGGLSTQYF

v_call: TRBV7-2
clone_size: -
cdr3_aa: CASSLGRSSYEQYF

v_call: TRBV30
clone_size: -
cdr3_aa: CAWSTTGDLLAGGYNEQFF

v_call: TRBV19
clone_size: -
cdr3_aa: CASEGGSYGYTF

v_call: TRBV6-6
clone_size: -
cdr3_aa: CASSPLGGTEAFF

v_call: TRBV30
clone_size: few
cdr3_aa: CAWSLGGSGEKLFF

v_call: TRBV3-1/TRBV3-2
clone_size: -
cdr3_aa: CASSPPSSYNSPLHF

v_call: TRBV27
clone_size: -
cdr3_aa: CASSSRAFGTEANTGELFF

v_call: TRBV5-4
clone_size: -
cdr3_aa: CASNYDSIRGYTF

v_call: TRBV5-4
clone_size: few
cdr3_aa: CASSLSGGTPLHF

v_call: TRBV6-8
clone_size: -
cdr3_aa: CASSYWRDRGYNEQFF

v_call: TRBV7-9
clone_size: -
cdr3_aa: CASSLIQVNTEAFF

v_call: TRBV28
clone_size: -
cdr3_aa: CASSGRGAAMNTEAFF

v_call: TRBV15
clone_size: -
cdr3_aa: CATSTFGSPGASYNSPLHF

v_call: TRBV7-3
clone_size: -
cdr3_aa: CASSLSGAAETQYF

v_call: TRBV30
clone_size: -
cdr3_aa: CAWRAAGQMGRLDTEAFF

v_call: TRBV15
clone_size: -
cdr3_aa: CATSSPLYRENYGYTF

v_call: TRBV5-1
clone_size: -
cdr3_aa: CASSLGSVGEQYF

v_call: TRBV24-1
clone_size: -
cdr3_aa: CATSDRTGDVTDTQYF

v_call: TRBV7-7
clone_size: -
cdr3_aa: CASSPGSGRTNEKLFF

v_call: TRBV28
clone_size: -
cdr3_aa: CASRPESTNQPQHF

v_call: TRBV30
clone_size: once
cdr3_aa: CAWSGQAGYGYTF

v_call: TRBV7-2
clone_size: -
cdr3_aa: CASSFTSTDRRWEKLFF

v_call: TRBV7-9
clone_size: -
cdr3_aa: CASSLTSGYEQYF

v_call: TRBV18
clone_size: -
cdr3_aa: CASSPTTSGLTDTQYF

v_call: TRBV2
clone_size: -
cdr3_aa: CASRTGTLGYTF

v_call: TRBV6-5
clone_size: -
cdr3_aa: CASNLDRGNYGYTF

v_call: TRBV7-2
clone_size: -
cdr3_aa: CASSLEYAGGQETQYF

v_call: TRBV18
clone_size: few
cdr3_aa: CASSPPGAERNTIYF

v_call: TRBV24-1
clone_size: once
cdr3_aa: CATSDLRSGGAGNEQFF

v_call: TRBV6-5
clone_size: -
cdr3_aa: CASSPSGTRETQYF